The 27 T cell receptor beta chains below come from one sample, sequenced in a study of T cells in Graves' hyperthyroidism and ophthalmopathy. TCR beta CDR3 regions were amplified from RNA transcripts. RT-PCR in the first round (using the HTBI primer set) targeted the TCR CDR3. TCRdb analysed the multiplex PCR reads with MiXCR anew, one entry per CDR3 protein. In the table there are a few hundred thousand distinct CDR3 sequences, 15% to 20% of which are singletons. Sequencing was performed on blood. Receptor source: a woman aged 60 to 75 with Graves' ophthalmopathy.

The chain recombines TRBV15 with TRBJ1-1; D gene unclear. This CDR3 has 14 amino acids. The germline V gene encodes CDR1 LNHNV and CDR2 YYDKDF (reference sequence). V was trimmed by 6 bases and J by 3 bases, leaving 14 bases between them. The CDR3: CATRGPWPHTEAFF. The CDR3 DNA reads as TGTGCCACCAGAGGACCCTGGCCACACACTGAAGCTTTCTTT.

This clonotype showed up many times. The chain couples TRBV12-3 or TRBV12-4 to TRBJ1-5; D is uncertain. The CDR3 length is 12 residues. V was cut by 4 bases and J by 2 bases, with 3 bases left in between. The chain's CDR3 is CASSWGNQPQHF. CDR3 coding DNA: TGTGCCAGCAGTTGGGGCAATCAGCCCCAGCATTTT.

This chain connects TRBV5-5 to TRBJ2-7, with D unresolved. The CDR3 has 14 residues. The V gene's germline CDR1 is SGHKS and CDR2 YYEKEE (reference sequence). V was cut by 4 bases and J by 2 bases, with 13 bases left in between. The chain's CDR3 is CASSVSAVPYEQYF. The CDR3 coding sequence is TGTGCCAGCAGCGTCTCCGCGGTCCCCTACGAGCAGTACTTC.

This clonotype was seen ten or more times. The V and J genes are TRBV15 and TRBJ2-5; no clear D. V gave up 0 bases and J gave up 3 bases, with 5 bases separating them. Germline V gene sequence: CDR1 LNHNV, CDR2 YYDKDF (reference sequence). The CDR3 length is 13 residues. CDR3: CATSRDPEETQYF. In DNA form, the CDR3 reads TGTGCCACCAGCAGAGATCCAGAAGAGACCCAGTACTTC.

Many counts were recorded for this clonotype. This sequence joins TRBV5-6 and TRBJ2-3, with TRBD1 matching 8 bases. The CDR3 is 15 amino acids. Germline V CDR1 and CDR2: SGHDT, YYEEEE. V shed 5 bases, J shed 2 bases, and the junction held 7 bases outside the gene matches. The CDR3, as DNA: TGTGCCAGCAGTTCGCGGGACAGGTACACAGATACGCAGTATTTT. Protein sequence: CASSSRDRYTDTQYF. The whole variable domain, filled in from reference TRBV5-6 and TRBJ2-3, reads DAGVTQSPTHLIKTRGQQVTLRCSPKSGHDTVSWYQQALGQGPQFIFQYYEEEERQRGNFPDRFSGHQFPNYSSELNVNALLLGDSALYLCASSSRDRYTDTQYFGPGTRLTVL.

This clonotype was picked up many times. The CDR3 region has the DNA TGTGCCAGCAGTCCCCCAGCCTATGGCTACACCTTC. It translates to CASSPPAYGYTF. This chain joins TRBV28 and TRBJ1-2; D unresolved. The CDR3 is 12 residues long. The germline gives CDR1 MDHEN, CDR2 SYDVKM. The ends were cut back, 5 bases at V and 4 bases at J, with 8 bases in the middle.

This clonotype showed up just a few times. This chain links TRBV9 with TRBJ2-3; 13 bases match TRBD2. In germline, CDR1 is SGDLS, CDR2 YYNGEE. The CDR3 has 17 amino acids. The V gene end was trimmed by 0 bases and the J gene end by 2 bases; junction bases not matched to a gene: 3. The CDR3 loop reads CASSVGLAGGTTDTQYF. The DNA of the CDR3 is TGTGCCAGCAGCGTAGGACTAGCGGGAGGAACCACAGATACGCAGTATTTT.

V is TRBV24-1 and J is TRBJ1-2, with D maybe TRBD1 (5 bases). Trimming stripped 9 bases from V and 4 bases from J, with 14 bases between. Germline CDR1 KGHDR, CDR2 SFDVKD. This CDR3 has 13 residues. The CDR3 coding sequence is TGTGCCACCTCAGACAGCCGGACCTATGGCTACACCTTC. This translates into CATSDSRTYGYTF.

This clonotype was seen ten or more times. For the CDR3, the DNA is TGCGCCAGCAGCTCCAAACTAGCGGGAGGGTCCCCAGATACGCAGTATTTT. It codes for CASSSKLAGGSPDTQYF. The chain uses TRBV5-1 and TRBJ2-3; TRBD2 matches at 13 bases. With 3 bases clipped from V and 4 bases from J, the junction kept 8 bases outside the gene matches. The CDR3 loop spans 17 amino acids. In germline, CDR1 is SGHRS, CDR2 YFSETQ.

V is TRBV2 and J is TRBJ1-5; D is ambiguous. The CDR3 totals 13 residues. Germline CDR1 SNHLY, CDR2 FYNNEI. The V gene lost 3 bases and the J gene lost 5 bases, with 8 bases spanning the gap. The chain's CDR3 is CASSEGLDQPQHF. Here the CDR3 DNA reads TGTGCCAGCAGTGAGGGTCTGGATCAGCCCCAGCATTTT.

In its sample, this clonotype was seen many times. The CDR3 here is CASSYSPGLNQPQHF. As DNA, the CDR3 is TGTGCCAGCAGTTACTCACCGGGATTGAATCAGCCCCAGCATTTT. The chain employs TRBV6-2 or TRBV6-3 and TRBJ1-5; D is uncertain. The CDR3 is 15 amino acids. Germline CDR1 and CDR2: MNHEY and SVGEGT. Trimming stripped 0 bases from V and 4 bases from J, with 10 bases between.

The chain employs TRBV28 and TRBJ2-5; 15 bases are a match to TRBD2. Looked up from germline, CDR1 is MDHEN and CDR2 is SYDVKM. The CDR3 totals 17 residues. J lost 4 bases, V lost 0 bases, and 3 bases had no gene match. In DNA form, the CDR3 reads TGTGCCAGCAGTTTATGGTCGGGACTAGCGGGAGGAGAGACCCAGTACTTC. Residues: CASSLWSGLAGGETQYF.

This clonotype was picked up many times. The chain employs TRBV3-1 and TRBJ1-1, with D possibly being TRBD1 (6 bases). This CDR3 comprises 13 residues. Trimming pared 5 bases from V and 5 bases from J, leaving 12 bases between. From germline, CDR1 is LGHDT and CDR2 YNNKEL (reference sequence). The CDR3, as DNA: TGTGCCAGCAGCGTACAGGGATGGACTGAAGCTTTCTTT. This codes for CASSVQGWTEAFF.

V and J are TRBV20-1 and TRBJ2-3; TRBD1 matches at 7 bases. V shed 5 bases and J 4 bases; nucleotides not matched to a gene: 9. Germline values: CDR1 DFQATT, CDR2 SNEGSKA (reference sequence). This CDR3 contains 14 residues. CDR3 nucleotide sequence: TGCAGTGCTTACCTACCAGGGGGACCAGATACGCAGTATTTT. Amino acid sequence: CSAYLPGGPDTQYF.

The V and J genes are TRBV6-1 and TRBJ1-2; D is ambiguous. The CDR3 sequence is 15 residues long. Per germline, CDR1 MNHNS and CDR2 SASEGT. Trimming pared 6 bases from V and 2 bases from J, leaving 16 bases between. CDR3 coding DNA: TGTGCCAGCAGAGGGTCCAGAACTTTAAACTATGGCTACACCTTC. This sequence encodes CASRGSRTLNYGYTF.

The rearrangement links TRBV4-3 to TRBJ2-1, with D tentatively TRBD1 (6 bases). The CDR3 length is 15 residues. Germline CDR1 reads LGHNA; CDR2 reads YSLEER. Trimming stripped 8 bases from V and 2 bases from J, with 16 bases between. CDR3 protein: CASRTAVWAYNEQFF. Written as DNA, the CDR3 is TGCGCCAGCCGGACAGCCGTTTGGGCCTACAATGAGCAGTTCTTC.

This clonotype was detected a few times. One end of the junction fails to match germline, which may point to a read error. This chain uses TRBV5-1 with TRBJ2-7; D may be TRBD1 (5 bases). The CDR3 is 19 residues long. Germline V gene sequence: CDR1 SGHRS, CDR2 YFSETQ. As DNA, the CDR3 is TGCGCCAGCAGCTTGGGGTTAGGGGTCGGGCGAGGTTTAGCCTACAAGCAGTACTTC. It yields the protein CASSLGLGVGRGLAYKQYF.

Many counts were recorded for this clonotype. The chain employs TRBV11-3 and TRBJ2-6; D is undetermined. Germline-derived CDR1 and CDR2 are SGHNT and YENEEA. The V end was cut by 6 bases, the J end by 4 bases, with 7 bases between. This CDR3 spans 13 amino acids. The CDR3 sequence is CASSGEGANVLTF. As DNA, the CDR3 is TGTGCCAGCAGTGGGGAAGGGGCCAACGTCCTGACTTTC.

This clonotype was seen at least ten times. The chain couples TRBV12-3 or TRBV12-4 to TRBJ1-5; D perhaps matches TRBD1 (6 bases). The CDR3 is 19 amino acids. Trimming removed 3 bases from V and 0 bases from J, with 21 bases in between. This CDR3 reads CASSFHGGGLFYSNQPQHF. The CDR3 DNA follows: TGTGCCAGCAGTTTCCACGGAGGGGGGCTATTTTATAGCAATCAGCCCCAGCATTTT.

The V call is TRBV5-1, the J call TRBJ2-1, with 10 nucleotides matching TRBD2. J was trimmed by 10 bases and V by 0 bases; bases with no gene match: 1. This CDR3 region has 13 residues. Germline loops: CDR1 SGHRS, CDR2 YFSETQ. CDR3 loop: CASSLGAGGEQFF. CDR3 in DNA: TGCGCCAGCAGCTTGGGAGCGGGAGGGGAGCAGTTCTTC.

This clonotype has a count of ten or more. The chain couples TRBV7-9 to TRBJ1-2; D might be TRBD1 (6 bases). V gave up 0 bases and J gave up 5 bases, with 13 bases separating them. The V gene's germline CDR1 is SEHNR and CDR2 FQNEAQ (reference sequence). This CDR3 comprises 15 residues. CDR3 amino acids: CASSLARGGSYGYTF. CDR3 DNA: TGTGCCAGCAGCTTAGCGCGAGGGGGATCTTATGGCTACACCTTC.

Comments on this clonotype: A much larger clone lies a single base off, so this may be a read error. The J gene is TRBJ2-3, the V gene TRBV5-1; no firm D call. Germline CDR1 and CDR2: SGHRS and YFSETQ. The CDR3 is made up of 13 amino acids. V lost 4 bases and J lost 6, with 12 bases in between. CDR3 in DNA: TGCGCCAGCAGCACGGTACCCGACGATACGCAGTATTTT. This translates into CASSTVPDDTQYF.

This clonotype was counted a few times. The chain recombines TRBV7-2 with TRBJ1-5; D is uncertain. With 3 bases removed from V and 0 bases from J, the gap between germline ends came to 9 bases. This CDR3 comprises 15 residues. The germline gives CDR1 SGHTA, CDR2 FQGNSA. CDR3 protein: CASSFSAISNQPQHF. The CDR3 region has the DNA TGTGCCAGCAGCTTCTCTGCGATTAGCAATCAGCCCCAGCATTTT.

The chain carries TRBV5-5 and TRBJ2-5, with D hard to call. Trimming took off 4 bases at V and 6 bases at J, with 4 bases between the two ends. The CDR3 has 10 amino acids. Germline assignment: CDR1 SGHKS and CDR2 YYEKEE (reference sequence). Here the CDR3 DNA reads TGTGCCAGCAGCCTTAAGACCCAGTACTTC. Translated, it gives CASSLKTQYF.

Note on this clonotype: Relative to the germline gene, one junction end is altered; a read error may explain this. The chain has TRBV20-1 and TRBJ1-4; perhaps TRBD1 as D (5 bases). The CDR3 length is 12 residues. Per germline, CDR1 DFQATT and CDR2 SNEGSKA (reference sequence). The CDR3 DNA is TGCAGCTACAGGCGGACTAATGAAGAACTGTTTTTT. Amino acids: CSYRRTNEELFF.

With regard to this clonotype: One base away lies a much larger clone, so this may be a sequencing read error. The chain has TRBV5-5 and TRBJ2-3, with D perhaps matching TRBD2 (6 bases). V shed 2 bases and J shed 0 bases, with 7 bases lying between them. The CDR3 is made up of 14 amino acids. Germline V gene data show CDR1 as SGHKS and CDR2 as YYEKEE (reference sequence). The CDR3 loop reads CASSLGTSTDTQYF. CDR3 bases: TGTGCCAGCAGCTTAGGGACTAGCACAGATACGCAGTATTTT.

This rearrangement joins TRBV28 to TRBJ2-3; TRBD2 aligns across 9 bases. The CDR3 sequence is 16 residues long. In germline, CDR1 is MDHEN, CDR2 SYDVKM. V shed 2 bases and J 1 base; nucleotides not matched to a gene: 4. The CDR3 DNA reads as TGTGCCAGCAGTTTAATAGCGGGAGTCGGCACAGATACGCAGTATTTT. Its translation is CASSLIAGVGTDTQYF.